This T cell receptor beta chain was identified during a study of early T cells in non-severe SARS-CoV-2 infection. Background on the study: Unsorted whole-blood RNA was sequenced in bulk, leaving chains unpaired. The study's findings and limits: Matching against VDJdb likely underestimated virus-specific expansions, favoring anti-spike CD8.

TCRdb passed the 5' RACE reads through MiXCR, listing each CDR3 protein once. The sample includes roughly 70,000 distinct CDR3 sequences, 20% to 25% of them seen just once. CDR3 length: 14 amino acids. The germline V and J ends were trimmed by 2 bases and 11 bases, with 16 bases remaining between them. CDR1 SEHNR and CDR2 FQNEAQ come from the germline V gene (reference sequence). Worth noting for this clonotype: What it binds is unknown.

The chain employs TRBV7-9 and TRBJ1-5; perhaps TRBD1 as D (5 bases). The sequence derives from an adult who was a healthcare worker with PCR-confirmed SARS-CoV-2 infection or an uninfected control (not recorded which). Specimen: whole blood, collected at baseline. In nucleotides, the CDR3 is TGTGCCAGCAGCTTAAATGGTGGGGCGACGGCCCAGCATTTT. It encodes CASSLNGGATAQHF.